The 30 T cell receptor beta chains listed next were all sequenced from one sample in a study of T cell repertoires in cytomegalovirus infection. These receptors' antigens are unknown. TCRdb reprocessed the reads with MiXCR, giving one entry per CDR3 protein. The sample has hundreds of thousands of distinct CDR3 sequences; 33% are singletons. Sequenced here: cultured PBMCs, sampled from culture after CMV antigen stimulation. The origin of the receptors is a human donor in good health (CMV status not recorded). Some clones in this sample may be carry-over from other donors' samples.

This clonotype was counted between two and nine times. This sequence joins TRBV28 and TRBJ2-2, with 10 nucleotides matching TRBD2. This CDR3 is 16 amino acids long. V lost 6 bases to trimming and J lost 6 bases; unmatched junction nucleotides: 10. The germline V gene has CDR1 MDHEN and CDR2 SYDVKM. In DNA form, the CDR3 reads TGTGCCAGCAGAACTAGCGGGACCGACGGAGCCGGGGAGCTGTTTTTT. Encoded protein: CASRTSGTDGAGELFF.

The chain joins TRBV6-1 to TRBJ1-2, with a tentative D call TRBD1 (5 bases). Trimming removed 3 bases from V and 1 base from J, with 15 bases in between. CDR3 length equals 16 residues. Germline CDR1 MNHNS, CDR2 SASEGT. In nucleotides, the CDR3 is TGTGCCAGCAGTGAGCCGGGGAGGGGAAGTAACTATGGCTACACCTTC. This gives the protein CASSEPGRGSNYGYTF.

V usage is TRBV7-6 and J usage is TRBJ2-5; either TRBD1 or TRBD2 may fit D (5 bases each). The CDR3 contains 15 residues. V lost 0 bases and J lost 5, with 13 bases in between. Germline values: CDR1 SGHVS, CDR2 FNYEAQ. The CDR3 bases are TGTGCCAGCAGCTTAGCGGGAGTAGGGGAGGAGACCCAGTACTTC. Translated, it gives CASSLAGVGEETQYF.

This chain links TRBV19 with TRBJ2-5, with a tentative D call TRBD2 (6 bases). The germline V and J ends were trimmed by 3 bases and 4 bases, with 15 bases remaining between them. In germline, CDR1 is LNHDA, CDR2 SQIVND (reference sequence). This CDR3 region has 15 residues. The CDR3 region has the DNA TGTGCCAGTAGTATGGTGGCAGGGAGGCGAGAGACCCAGTACTTC. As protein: CASSMVAGRRETQYF.

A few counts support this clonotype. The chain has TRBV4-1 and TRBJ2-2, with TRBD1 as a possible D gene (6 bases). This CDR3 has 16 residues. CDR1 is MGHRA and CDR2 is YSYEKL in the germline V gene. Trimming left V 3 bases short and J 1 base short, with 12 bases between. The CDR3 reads CASSHLKTGNTGELFF. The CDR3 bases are TGCGCCAGCAGCCACCTTAAGACAGGGAACACCGGGGAGCTGTTTTTT.

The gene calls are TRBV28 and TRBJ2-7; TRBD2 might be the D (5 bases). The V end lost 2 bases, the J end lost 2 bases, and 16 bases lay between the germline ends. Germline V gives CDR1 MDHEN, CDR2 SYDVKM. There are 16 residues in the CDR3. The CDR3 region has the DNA TGTGCCAGCAGTTTACTCCGCCTAGCCTACACCTACGAGCAGTACTTC. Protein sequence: CASSLLRLAYTYEQYF. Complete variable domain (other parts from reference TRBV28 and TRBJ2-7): DVKVTQSSRYLVKRTGEKVFLECVQDMDHENMFWYRQDPGLGLRLIYFSYDVKMKEKGDIPEGYSVSREKKERFSLILESASTNQTSMYLCASSLLRLAYTYEQYFGPGTRLTVT.

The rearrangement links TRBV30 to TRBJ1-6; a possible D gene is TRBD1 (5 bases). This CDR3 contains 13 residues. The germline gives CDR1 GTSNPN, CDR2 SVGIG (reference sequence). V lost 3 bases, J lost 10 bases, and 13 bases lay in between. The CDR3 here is CAWRSGSWSPLHF. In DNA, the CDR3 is TGTGCCTGGAGGTCAGGGTCCTGGTCACCCCTCCACTTT.

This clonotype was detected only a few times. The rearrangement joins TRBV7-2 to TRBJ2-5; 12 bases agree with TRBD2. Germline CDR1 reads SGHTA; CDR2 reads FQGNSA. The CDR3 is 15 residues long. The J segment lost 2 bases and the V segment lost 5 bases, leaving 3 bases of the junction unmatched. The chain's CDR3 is CASSKGLAGQETQYF. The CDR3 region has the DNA TGTGCCAGCAGCAAAGGACTAGCGGGACAAGAGACCCAGTACTTC.

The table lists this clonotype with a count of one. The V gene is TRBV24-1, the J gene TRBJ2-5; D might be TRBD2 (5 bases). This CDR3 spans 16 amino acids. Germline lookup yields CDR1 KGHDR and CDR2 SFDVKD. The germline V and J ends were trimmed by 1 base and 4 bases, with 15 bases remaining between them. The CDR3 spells CATSDFYEGLGETQYF. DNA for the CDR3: TGTGCCACCAGTGATTTTTACGAGGGTCTGGGAGAGACCCAGTACTTC.

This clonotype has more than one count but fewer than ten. The CDR3: CASSRTYEQYV. The CDR3 DNA reads TGTGCCAGCTCCCGTACCTACGAGCAGTACGTC. This sequence joins TRBV6-1 and TRBJ2-7, with D uncertain. The germline V and J ends were trimmed by 8 bases and 2 bases, with 7 bases remaining between them. This CDR3 comprises 11 residues. The germline V gene encodes CDR1 MNHNS and CDR2 SASEGT.

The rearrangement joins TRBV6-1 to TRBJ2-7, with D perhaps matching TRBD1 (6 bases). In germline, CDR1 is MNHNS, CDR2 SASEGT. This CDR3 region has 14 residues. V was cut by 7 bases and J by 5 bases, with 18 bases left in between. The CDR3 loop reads CASNQYRDTDEQYF. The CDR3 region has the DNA TGTGCCAGCAACCAATACCGGGACACGGACGAGCAGTACTTC.

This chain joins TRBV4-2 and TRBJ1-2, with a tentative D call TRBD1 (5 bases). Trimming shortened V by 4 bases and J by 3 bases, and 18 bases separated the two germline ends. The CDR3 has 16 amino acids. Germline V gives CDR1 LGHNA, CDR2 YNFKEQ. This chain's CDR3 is CASSPREGRGDYGYTF. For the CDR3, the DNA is TGTGCCAGCAGCCCCAGGGAGGGAAGAGGTGACTATGGCTACACCTTC.

CDR3 sequence reads: CASRLSQGSSYNEQFF. The CDR3, as DNA: TGTGCCAGCAGGCTATCCCAGGGGAGCTCCTACAATGAGCAGTTCTTC. The chain has TRBV27 and TRBJ2-1; TRBD1 might be the D (6 bases). The V gene lost 6 bases and the J gene lost 0 bases, with 15 bases spanning the gap. Per germline, CDR1 MNHEY and CDR2 SMNVEV (reference sequence). The CDR3 runs 16 residues.

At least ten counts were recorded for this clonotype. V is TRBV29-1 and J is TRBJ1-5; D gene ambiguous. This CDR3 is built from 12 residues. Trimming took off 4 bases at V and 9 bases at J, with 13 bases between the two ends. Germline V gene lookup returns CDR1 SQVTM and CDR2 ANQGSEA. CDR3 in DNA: TGCAGCGTTGCTTACGGAGTGGGGCCCCAGCATTTT. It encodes CSVAYGVGPQHF. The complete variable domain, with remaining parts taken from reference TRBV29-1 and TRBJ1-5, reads SAVISQKPSRDICQRGTSLTIQCQVDSQVTMMFWYRQQPGQSLTLIATANQGSEATYESGFVIDKFPISRPNLTFSTLTVSNMSPEDSSIYLCSVAYGVGPQHFGDGTRLSIL.

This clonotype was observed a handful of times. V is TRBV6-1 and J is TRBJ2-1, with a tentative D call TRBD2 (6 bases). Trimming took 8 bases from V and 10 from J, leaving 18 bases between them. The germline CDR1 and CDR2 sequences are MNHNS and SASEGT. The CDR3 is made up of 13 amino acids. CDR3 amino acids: CASRDSGIDEQFF. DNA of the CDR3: TGTGCCAGCCGGGACTCAGGGATTGACGAGCAGTTCTTC.

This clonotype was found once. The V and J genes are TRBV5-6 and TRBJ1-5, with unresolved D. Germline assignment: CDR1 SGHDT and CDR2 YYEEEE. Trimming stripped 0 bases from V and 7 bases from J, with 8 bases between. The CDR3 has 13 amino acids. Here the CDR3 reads CASSLAGVQPQHF. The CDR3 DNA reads TGTGCCAGCAGCTTGGCCGGGGTGCAGCCCCAGCATTTT.

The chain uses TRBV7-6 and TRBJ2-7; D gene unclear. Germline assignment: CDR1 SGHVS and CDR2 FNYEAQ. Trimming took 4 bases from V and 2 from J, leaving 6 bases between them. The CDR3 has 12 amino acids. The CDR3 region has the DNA TGTGCCAGCAGCTCCACTGCCTACGAGCAGTACGTC. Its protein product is CASSSTAYEQYV.

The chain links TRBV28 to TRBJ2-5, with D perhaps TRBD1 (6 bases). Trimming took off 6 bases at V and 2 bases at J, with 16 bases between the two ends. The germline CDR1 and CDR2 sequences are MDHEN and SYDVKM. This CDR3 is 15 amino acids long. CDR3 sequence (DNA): TGTGCCAGCAGCGATTTGTGGACAGTGCAAGAGACCCAGTACTTC. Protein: CASSDLWTVQETQYF.

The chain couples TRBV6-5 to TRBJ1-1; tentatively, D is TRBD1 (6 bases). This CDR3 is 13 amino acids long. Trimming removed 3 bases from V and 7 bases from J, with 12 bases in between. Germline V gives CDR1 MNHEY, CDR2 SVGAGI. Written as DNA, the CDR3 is TGTGCCAGCAGTTATCGGGGGGCGGGTGAAGCTTTCTTT. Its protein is CASSYRGAGEAFF.

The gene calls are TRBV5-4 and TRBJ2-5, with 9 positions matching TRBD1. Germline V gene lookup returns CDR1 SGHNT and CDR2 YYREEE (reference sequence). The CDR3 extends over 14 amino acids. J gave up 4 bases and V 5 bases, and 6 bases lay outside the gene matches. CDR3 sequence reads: CASRRTGVRETQYF. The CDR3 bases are TGTGCCAGCAGAAGGACAGGGGTACGAGAGACCCAGTACTTC.

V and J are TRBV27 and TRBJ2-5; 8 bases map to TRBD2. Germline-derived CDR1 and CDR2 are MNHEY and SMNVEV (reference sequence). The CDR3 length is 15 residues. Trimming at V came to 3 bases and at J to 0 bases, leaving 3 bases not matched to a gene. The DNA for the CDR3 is TGTGCCAGCAGTTTTCAGCGGGGGAACCAAGAGACCCAGTACTTC. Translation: CASSFQRGNQETQYF.

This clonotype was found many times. DNA for the CDR3: TGTGCCAGTAGTATGGGACTAGCGGGTTTATCTGGGGCCAACGTCCTGACTTTC. Its translation is CASSMGLAGLSGANVLTF. The chain combines TRBV19 with TRBJ2-6; 12 positions match TRBD2. Trimming at V came to 3 bases and at J to 1 base, leaving 4 bases not matched to a gene. This CDR3 is 18 amino acids long. Germline CDR1 and CDR2: LNHDA and SQIVND (reference sequence).

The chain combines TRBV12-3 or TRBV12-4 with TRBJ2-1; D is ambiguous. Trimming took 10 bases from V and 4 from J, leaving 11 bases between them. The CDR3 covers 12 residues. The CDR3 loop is CAILSGYNEQFF. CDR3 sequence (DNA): TGTGCCATCCTCAGTGGGTACAATGAGCAGTTCTTC.

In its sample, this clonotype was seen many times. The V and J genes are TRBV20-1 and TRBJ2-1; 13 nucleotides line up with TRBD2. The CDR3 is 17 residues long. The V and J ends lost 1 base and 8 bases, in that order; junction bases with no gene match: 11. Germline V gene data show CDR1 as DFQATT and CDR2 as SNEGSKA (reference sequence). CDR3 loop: CSARGTSGSFGFDEQFF. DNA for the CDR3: TGCAGTGCTAGAGGGACTAGCGGGAGTTTTGGTTTCGATGAGCAGTTCTTC.

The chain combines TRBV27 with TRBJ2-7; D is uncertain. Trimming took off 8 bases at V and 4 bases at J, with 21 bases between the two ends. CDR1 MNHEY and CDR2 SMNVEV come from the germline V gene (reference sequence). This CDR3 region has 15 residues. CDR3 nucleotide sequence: TGTGCCAGCTCCAACCGTAACCGCCGACTGTACGAGCAGTACTTC. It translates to CASSNRNRRLYEQYF.

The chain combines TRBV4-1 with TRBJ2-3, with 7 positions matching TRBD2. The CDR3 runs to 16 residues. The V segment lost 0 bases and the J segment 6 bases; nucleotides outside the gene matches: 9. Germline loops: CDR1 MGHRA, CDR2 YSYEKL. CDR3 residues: CASSQDRGEGPDTQYF. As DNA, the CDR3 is TGCGCCAGCAGCCAAGATCGGGGGGAGGGCCCCGATACGCAGTATTTT.

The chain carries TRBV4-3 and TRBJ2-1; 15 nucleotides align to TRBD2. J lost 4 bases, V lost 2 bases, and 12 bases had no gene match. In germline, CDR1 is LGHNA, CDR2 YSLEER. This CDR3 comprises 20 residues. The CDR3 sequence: CASSQTRTSGRASGYNEQFF. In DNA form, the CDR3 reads TGCGCCAGCAGCCAAACTAGGACTAGCGGGAGGGCCTCGGGATACAATGAGCAGTTCTTC.

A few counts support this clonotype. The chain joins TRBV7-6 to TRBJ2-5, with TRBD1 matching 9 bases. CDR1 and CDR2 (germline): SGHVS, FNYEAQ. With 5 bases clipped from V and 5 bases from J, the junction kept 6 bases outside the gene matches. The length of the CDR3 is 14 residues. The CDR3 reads CASSGTGWGETQYF. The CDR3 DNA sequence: TGTGCCAGCAGCGGGACAGGGTGGGGCGAGACCCAGTACTTC. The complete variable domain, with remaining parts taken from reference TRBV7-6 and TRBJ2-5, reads GAGVSQSPRYKVTKRGQDVALRCDPISGHVSLYWYRQALGQGPEFLTYFNYEAQQDKSGLPNDRFSAERPEGSISTLTIQRTEQRDSAMYRCASSGTGWGETQYFGPGTRLLVL.

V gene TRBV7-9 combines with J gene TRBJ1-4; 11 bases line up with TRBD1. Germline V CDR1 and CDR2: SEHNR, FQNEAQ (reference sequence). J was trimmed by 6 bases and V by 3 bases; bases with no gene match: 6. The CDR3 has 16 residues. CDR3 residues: CASSLWTGGADEKLFF. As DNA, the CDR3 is TGTGCCAGCAGCTTGTGGACAGGGGGCGCGGATGAAAAACTGTTTTTT.

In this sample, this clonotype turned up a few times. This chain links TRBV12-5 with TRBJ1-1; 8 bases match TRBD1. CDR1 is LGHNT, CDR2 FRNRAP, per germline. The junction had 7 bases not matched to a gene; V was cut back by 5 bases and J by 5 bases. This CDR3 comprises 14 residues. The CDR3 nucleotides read TGTGCTAGTGGTACCACAGGGGGTTCAACTGAAGCTTTCTTT. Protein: CASGTTGGSTEAFF.